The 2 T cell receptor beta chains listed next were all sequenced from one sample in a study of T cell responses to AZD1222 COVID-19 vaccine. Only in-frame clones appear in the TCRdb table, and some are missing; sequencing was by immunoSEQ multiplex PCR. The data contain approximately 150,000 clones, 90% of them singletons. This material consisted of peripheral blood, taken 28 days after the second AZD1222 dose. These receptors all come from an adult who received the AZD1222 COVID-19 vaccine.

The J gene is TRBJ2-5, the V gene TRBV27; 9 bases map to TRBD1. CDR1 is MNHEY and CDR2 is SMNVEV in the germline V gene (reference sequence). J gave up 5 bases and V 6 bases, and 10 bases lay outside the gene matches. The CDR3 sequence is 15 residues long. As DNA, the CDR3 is TGTGCCAGCAGGGGGACAGGGACCTTCCGGGAGACCCAGTACTTC. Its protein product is CASRGTGTFRETQYF.

This CDR3 is CAITMGDSAYNEQFF. As DNA, the CDR3 is TGTGCCATCACCATGGGGGACAGCGCTTACAATGAGCAGTTCTTC. The rearrangement links TRBV10-3 to TRBJ2-1, with 7 bases matching TRBD1. This CDR3 contains 15 residues. The trim removed 7 bases at V and 4 bases at J, leaving 10 bases unmatched. Germline values: CDR1 ENHRY, CDR2 SYGVKD.